This T cell receptor (beta chain) came from a study of identical twins. Study outcomes and limitations: Invariant MAIT and iNKT cells could partly confound zero-insertion analyses. Twin sharing of out-of-frame TCR alpha was underestimated by models in monozygotic pairs.

All of the donors were Caucasians in good health. To note about this clonotype: What it recognizes is unknown.

The cDNA had a unique molecular identifier and a template-switch universal primer site. A single record per CDR3 protein comes from TCRdb applying MiXCR to the 5' RACE reads. Here the sample spans 1.5 million to 2 million distinct CDR3 sequences, 25% to 35% being singletons. V was clipped by 4 bases and J by 0 bases, with 13 bases between them. The CDR3 runs 15 residues. Germline CDR1 reads LNHDA; CDR2 reads SQIVND (reference sequence). This TCR came from a newborn girl in good health. This chain links TRBV19 with TRBJ2-7; D possibly corresponds to TRBD1 (6 bases). The sequenced sample was cord blood. The CDR3 reads CASSKFWDNSYEQYF. For the CDR3, the DNA is TGTGCCAGTAGTAAGTTCTGGGACAACTCCTACGAGCAGTACTTC.